The TCR beta chain under discussion was sequenced for a study of neurological immune-mediated disorders. Study results and caveats: HTLV-1-associated myelopathy had the most TCR clonal expansion, while multiple sclerosis had the least, a level that fell below healthy controls.

The table lists this clonotype with many counts. The antigen is unknown. The unsorted libraries were made from 2 million PBMCs kept at -80 C. TCRdb recomputed calls from the 5' RACE reads with MiXCR, one row per CDR3 protein. Here the sample spans roughly 67,000 distinct CDR3 sequences, roughly 3.7% being singletons. The sequenced sample was PBMCs. This receptor was obtained from a man aged 50 to 59 with multiple sclerosis.

In DNA form, the CDR3 reads TGCAGTGCTAGAGTCGGGGGTATGAACACTGAAGCTTTCTTT. Translated, it gives CSARVGGMNTEAFF. V and J are TRBV20-1 and TRBJ1-1; a possible D gene is TRBD1 (5 bases). Germline V gives CDR1 DFQATT, CDR2 SNEGSKA (reference sequence). Trimming took 1 base from V and 0 from J, leaving 9 bases between them. The CDR3 covers 14 residues.